This entry features one TCR beta chain sequence. No antigen is known for it. This record comes from a study of cytomegalovirus exposure and HLA in healthy donors. In the study overall: About 77 million unique TCRs from HLA-typed donors made up an early data release. The study, taken as a whole, reports: Roughly 170 TCR beta chains were listed as cytomegalovirus-associated. Sequences of the TCR beta chain were said to predict the HLA-A and HLA-B alleles of most subjects accurately. In a later analysis, common viral pathogens appeared linked to several of the most significant clusters.

Germline V gene data show CDR1 as MNHEY and CDR2 as SMNVEV (reference sequence). The CDR3 runs to 15 residues. V lost 6 bases, J lost 5 bases, and 7 bases stayed unmatched. The primer mix had 60 Vbeta and 13 Jbeta primers. Repertoires were generated with immunoSEQ multiplex PCR, while TCRdb's copy carries only in-frame clones and drops some. The sample shows 60,000 to 80,000 clones, and under 6.5% sits with its ten largest clones. The rearrangement uses TRBV27 and TRBJ2-2; 9 nucleotides match TRBD1. The TCR comes from a man aged 35-49 years in good health and CMV-seronegative. Sequenced material: PBMCs. CDR3 loop: CASRWDRAGTGELFF. In DNA, the CDR3 is TGTGCCAGCAGGTGGGACAGGGCGGGGACCGGGGAGCTGTTTTTT.